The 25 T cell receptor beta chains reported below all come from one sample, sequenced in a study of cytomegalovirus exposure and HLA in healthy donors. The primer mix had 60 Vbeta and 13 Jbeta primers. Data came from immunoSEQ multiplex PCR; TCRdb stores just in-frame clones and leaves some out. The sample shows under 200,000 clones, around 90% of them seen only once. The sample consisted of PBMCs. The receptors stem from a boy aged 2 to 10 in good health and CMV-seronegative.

The CDR3 spells CASSFDSPMNTEAFF. Here the CDR3 DNA reads TGCGCCAGCAGCTTTGACAGCCCGATGAACACTGAAGCTTTCTTT. This chain connects TRBV5-1 to TRBJ1-1; D possibly corresponds to TRBD1 (5 bases). The germline V gene has CDR1 SGHRS and CDR2 YFSETQ. The CDR3 has 15 amino acids. V lost 2 bases and J lost 0, with 11 bases in between.

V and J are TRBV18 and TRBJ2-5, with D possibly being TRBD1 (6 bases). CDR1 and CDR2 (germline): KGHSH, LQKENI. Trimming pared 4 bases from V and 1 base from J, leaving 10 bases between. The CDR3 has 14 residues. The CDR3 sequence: CASSRDRSQETQYF. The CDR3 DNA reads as TGTGCCAGCTCACGTGACAGGTCCCAAGAGACCCAGTACTTC.

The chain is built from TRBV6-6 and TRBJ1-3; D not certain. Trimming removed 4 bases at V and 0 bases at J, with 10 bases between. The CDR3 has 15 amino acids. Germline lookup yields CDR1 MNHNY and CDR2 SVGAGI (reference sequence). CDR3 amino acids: CASSSTPTSGNTIYF. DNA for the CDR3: TGTGCCAGCAGTTCTACTCCCACCTCTGGAAACACCATATATTTT.

The CDR3 here is CASSYSYRESTGELFF. CDR3 bases: TGTGCCAGCAGTTACTCGTACAGGGAAAGCACCGGGGAGCTGTTTTTT. The chain is built from TRBV6-7 and TRBJ2-2; TRBD1 might be the D (6 bases). TRBV6-7 is noted as an ORF with a role that remains uncertain. The CDR3 is 16 amino acids. V lost 0 bases and J lost 4, with 12 bases in between.

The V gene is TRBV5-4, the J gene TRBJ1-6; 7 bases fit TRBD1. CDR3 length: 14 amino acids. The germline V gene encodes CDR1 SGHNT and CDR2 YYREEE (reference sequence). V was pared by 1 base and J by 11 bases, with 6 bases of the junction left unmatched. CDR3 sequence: CASSLKQGLTPLHF. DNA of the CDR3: TGTGCCAGCAGCTTGAAACAGGGGTTGACACCCCTCCACTTT.

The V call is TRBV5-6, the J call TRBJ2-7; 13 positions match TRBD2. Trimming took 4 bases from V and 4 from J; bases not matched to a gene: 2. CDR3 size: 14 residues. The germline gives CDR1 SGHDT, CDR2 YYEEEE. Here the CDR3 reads CASSVGLAGYEQYF. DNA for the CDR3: TGTGCCAGCAGCGTGGGACTAGCGGGGTACGAGCAGTACTTC.

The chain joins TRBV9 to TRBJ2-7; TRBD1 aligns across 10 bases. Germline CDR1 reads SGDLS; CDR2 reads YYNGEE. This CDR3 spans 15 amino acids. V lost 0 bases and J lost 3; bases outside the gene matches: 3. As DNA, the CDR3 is TGTGCCAGCAGCGTAGGAGGGACAGGGGACTACGAGCAGTACTTC. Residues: CASSVGGTGDYEQYF.

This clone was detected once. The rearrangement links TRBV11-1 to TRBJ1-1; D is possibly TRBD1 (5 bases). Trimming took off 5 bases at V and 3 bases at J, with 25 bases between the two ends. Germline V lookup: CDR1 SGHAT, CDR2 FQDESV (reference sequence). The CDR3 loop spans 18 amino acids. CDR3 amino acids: CASSPGVGTPWEDTEAFF. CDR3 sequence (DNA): TGTGCCAGCAGCCCCGGGGTCGGGACTCCTTGGGAGGACACTGAAGCTTTCTTT.

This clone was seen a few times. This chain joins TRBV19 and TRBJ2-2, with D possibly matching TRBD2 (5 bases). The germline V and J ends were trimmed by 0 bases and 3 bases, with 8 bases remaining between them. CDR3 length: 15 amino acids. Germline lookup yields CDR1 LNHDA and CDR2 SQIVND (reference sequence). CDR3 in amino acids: CASSIDPGYTGELFF. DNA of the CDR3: TGTGCCAGTAGTATAGATCCGGGATACACCGGGGAGCTGTTTTTT. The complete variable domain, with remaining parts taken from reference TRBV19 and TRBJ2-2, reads DGGITQSPKYLFRKEGQNVTLSCEQNLNHDAMYWYRQDPGQGLRLIYYSQIVNDFQKGDIAEGYSVSREKKESFPLTVTSAQKNPTAFYLCASSIDPGYTGELFFGEGSRLTVL.

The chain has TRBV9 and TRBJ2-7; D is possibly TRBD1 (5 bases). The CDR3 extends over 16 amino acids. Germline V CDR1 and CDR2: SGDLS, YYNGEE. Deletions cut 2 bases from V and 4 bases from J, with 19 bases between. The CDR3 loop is CASSVSEGAILYEQYF. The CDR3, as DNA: TGTGCCAGCAGCGTTAGTGAAGGGGCGATATTATACGAGCAGTACTTC.

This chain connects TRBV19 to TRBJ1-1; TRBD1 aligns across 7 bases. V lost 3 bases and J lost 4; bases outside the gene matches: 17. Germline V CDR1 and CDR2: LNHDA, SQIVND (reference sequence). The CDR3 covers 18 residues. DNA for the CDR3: TGTGCCAGTAGTATCCTACAGGGGACGGGATCGATTGGCACTGAAGCTTTCTTT. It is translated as CASSILQGTGSIGTEAFF.

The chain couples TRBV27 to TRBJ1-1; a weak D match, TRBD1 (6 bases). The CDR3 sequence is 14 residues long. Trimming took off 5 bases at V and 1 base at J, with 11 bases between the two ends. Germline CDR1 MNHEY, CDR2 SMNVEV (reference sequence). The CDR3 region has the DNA TGTGCCAGCAGTCTGGGACAACCGAACACTGAAGCTTTCTTT. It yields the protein CASSLGQPNTEAFF.

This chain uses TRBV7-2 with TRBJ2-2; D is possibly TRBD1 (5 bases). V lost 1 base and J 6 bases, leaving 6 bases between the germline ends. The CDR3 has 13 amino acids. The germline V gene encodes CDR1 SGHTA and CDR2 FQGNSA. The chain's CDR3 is CASSLDRPGELFF. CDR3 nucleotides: TGTGCCAGCAGCTTAGACAGGCCCGGGGAGCTGTTTTTT.

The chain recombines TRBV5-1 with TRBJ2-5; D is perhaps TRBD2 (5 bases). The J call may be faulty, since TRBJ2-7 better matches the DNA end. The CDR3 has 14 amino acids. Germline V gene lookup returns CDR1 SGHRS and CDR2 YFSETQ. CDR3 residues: CASIPGGGDTEQYF. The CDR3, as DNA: TGCGCCAGCATTCCTGGAGGTGGTGATACCGAGCAGTACTTC.

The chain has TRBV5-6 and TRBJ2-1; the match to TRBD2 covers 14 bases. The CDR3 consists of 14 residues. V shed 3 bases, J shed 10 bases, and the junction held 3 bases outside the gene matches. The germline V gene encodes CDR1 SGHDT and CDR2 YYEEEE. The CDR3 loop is CASSWGLAGDEQFF. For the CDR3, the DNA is TGTGCCAGCAGCTGGGGACTAGCGGGAGACGAGCAGTTCTTC.

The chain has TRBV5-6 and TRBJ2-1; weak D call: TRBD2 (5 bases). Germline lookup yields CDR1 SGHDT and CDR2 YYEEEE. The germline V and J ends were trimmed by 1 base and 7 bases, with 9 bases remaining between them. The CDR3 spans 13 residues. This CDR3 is CASSLPGRNEQFF. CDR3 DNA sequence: TGTGCCAGCAGCTTGCCGGGGAGAAATGAGCAGTTCTTC.

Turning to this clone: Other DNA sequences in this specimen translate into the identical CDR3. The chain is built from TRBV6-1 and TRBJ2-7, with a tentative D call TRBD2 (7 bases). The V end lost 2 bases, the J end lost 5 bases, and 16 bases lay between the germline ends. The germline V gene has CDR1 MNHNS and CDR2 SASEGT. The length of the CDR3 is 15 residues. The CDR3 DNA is TGTGCCAGCAGTGAAAGAATAGGGGGGGCGGACGAGCAGTACTTC. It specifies CASSERIGGADEQYF.

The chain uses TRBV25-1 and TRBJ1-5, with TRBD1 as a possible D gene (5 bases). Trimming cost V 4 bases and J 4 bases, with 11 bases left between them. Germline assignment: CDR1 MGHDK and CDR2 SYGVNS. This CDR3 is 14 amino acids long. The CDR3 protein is CASSGIGGNQPQHF. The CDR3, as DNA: TGTGCCAGCAGTGGTATCGGGGGAAATCAGCCCCAGCATTTT.

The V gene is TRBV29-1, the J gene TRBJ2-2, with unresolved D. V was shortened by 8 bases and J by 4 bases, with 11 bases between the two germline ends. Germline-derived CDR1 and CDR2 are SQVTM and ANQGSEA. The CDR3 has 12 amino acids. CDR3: CSSRSGTGELFF. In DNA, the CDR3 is TGCAGCTCCCGGTCAGGCACCGGGGAGCTGTTTTTT.

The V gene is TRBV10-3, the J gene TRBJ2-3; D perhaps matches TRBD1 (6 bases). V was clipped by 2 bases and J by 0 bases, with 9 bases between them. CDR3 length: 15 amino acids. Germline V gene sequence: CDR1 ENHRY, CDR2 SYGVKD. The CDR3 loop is CAISETGLSTDTQYF. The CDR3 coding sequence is TGTGCCATCAGTGAGACAGGGCTCAGCACAGATACGCAGTATTTT.

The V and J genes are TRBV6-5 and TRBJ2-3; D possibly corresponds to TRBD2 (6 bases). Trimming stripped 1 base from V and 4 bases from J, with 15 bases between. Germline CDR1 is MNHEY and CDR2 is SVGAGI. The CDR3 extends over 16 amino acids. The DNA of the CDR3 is TGTGCCAGCAGTTACTTGCGTCTCGGGGGACCAGATACGCAGTATTTT. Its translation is CASSYLRLGGPDTQYF.

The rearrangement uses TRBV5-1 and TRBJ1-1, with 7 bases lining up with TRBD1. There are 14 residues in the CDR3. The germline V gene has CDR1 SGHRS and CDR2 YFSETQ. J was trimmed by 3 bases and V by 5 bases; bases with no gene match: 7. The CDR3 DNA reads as TGCGCCAGCAGTCAGAGACAGGGAGACACTGAAGCTTTCTTT. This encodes CASSQRQGDTEAFF.

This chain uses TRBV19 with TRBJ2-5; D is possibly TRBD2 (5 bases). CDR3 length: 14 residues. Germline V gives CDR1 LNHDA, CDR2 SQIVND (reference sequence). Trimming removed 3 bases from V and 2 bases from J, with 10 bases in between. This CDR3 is CASSIRRGQETQYF. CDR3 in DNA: TGTGCCAGTAGTATTCGTCGGGGTCAAGAGACCCAGTACTTC.

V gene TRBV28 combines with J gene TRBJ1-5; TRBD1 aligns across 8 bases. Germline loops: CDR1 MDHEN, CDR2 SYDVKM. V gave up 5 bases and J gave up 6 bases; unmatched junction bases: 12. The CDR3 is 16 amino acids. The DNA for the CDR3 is TGTGCCAGCAGTCCACCAGGGGCAGGGGGCAGTCAGCCCCAGCATTTT. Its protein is CASSPPGAGGSQPQHF.

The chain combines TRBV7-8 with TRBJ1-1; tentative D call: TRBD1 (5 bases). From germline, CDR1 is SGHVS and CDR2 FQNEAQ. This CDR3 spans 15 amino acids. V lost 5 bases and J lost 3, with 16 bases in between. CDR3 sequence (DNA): TGTGCCAGCAGCACCTACAGGCGGGGCGACACTGAAGCTTTCTTT. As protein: CASSTYRRGDTEAFF.